The rows below give T cell receptor beta chains drawn from one sample of a study of post-analysis software for immune sequencing data. TCRdb analysed the PCR reads with MiXCR anew, one entry per CDR3 protein. The table includes approximately 630,000 distinct CDR3 sequences, roughly three fifths detected once. What was sequenced was blood. Source of these receptors: a girl between 2 and 10 years old with multiple sclerosis. Each CDR3 is given with its conserved first and last residue. D genes are given only for firm matches. Size is stated for part of the rows, as once, few or many counts, or as a class when the clone is expanded.

j_call d_call clone_size v_call cdr3_aa cdr3_nt
TRBJ2-4 TRBD1 NA TRBV20-1 CSPRTGGKLGIQYF TGCAGTCCCCGGACAGGGGGGAAACTCGGCATTCAGTACTTC
TRBJ1-2 TRBD1 few TRBV27 CACSSGGFNYGYTF TGTGCCTGCAGTTCAGGGGGTTTTAACTATGGCTACACCTTC
TRBJ2-1 TRBD1 NA TRBV7-2 CASSPAGQVYNEQFF TGTGCCAGCAGCCCCGCGGGACAGGTGTACAATGAGCAGTTCTTC
TRBJ1-1 NA NA TRBV5-4 CASNHSGGFTEAFF TGTGCCAGCAATCATAGCGGGGGTTTCACTGAAGCTTTCTTT
TRBJ1-1 NA once TRBV12-3/TRBV12-4 CASNPTAMNTEAFF TGTGCCAGCAACCCGACGGCTATGAACACTGAAGCTTTCTTT
TRBJ2-3 NA NA TRBV20-1 CSARSQLALSTDTQYF TGCAGTGCTAGAAGCCAACTAGCTTTGAGCACAGATACGCAGTATTTT
TRBJ2-1 NA NA TRBV3-1 CASSQVASYNEQFF TGTGCCAGCAGCCAAGTTGCCTCCTACAATGAGCAGTTCTTC
TRBJ2-3 NA few TRBV10-2 CASSESTRATPQDTQYF TGCGCCAGCAGTGAGTCGACGCGGGCGACACCCCAGGATACGCAGTATTTT
TRBJ2-3 NA NA TRBV30 CAWRPVLWPNTQYF TGTGCCTGGAGACCGGTACTTTGGCCCAATACGCAGTATTTT
TRBJ1-2 TRBD1 few TRBV7-2 CASSAKQGRDGYTF TGTGCCAGCAGCGCAAAACAGGGGAGAGATGGCTACACCTTC
TRBJ2-7 NA NA TRBV11-2 CASSLGPQGYEQYF TGTGCCAGCAGCTTGGGCCCTCAGGGTTACGAGCAGTACTTC
TRBJ2-1 TRBD1 once TRBV7-3 CASSASGTGTDEQFF TGTGCCAGCAGCGCAAGTGGGACAGGAACTGATGAGCAGTTCTTC
TRBJ2-3 TRBD1 NA TRBV6-2/TRBV6-3 CASRPRGRTDTQYF TGTGCCAGCAGGCCCAGGGGGCGCACAGATACGCAGTATTTT
TRBJ2-5 NA NA TRBV7-3 CASNDQETQYF TGTGCCAGCAACGACCAAGAGACCCAGTACTTC
TRBJ2-7 TRBD2 few TRBV29-1 CSVAAGDVRYEQYF TGCAGCGTTGCCGCGGGGGACGTACGCTACGAGCAGTACTTC
TRBJ2-3 TRBD1 NA TRBV28 CASRNRDRVFDTQYF TGTGCCAGCAGGAATCGGGACAGGGTATTCGATACGCAGTATTTT
TRBJ1-1 NA NA TRBV14 CASSQVGRTEAFF TGTGCCAGCAGCCAAGTTGGGAGGACTGAAGCTTTCTTT
TRBJ1-1 NA NA TRBV5-1 CASSLAAGSPNTEAFF TGCGCCAGCAGCTTGGCCGCGGGATCTCCAAACACTGAAGCTTTCTTT
TRBJ2-3 NA NA TRBV10-3 CAISDPKATQVTDTQYF TGTGCCATCAGTGACCCGAAAGCGACCCAGGTCACAGATACGCAGTATTTT
TRBJ2-1 NA once TRBV7-2 CASSPRPEQFF TGTGCCAGCAGCCCTCGCCCCGAGCAGTTCTTC
TRBJ2-5 NA NA TRBV3-1 CASSLPAAPETQYF TGTGCCAGCAGCCTCCCCGCGGCCCCCGAGACCCAGTACTTC
TRBJ2-4 TRBD1 NA TRBV6-5 CASSRTGVYIQYF TGTGCCAGCTCGAGGACAGGGGTATACATTCAGTACTTC
TRBJ2-5 TRBD1 few TRBV15 CATSRDGTGGETQYF TGTGCCACCAGCAGAGATGGGACAGGGGGGGAGACCCAGTACTTC
TRBJ2-1 NA few TRBV28 CASSSLADPYNEQFF TGTGCCAGCAGTTCTTTAGCGGATCCCTACAATGAGCAGTTCTTC
TRBJ1-1 NA few TRBV5-5 CASSSARATTEAFF TGTGCCAGCAGCTCAGCCAGGGCCACAACTGAAGCTTTCTTT
TRBJ2-7 TRBD2 NA TRBV9 CASSPTSGDYEQYF TGTGCCAGCAGCCCTACTAGTGGGGACTACGAACAGTACTTC
TRBJ2-3 TRBD2 few TRBV28 CASKLAGAIDTQYF TGTGCCAGCAAACTAGCGGGAGCCATAGATACGCAGTATTTT
TRBJ2-3 TRBD2 NA TRBV20-1 CSALTGTTSTDTQYF TGCAGTGCACTAACTGGGACTACTAGCACAGATACGCAGTATTTT
TRBJ1-2 NA NA TRBV4-1 CASSQAPMRSANYGYTF TGCGCCAGCAGCCAAGCCCCAATGAGGTCGGCTAACTATGGCTACACCTTC
TRBJ2-1 TRBD2 few TRBV9 CASSVEGVGLAEREYNEQFF TGTGCCAGCAGCGTAGAGGGAGTGGGGTTAGCGGAGCGGGAATACAATGAGCAGTTCTTC
TRBJ1-2 NA few TRBV7-9 CASSSDGSYYGYTF TGTGCCAGCAGCTCCGACGGATCCTACTATGGCTACACCTTC
TRBJ1-2 TRBD1 few TRBV4-1 CASSQDSTGVFGGYTF TGCGCCAGCAGCCAAGATAGCACAGGGGTATTCGGAGGCTACACCTTC
TRBJ1-5 NA NA TRBV15 CATSRDRRQTTNQPQHF TGTGCCACCAGCAGAGATCGCCGACAGACGACCAATCAGCCCCAGCATTTT
TRBJ2-5 TRBD1 NA TRBV7-7 CASSFYRGKTQYF TGTGCTAGCAGCTTCTACAGGGGGAAGACCCAGTACTTC
TRBJ2-5 TRBD2 NA TRBV10-3 CAISDGGAQETQYF TGTGCCATCAGTGACGGGGGGGCACAAGAGACCCAGTACTTC
TRBJ2-1 NA NA TRBV12-3/TRBV12-4 CASSLWTAGNNEQFF TGTGCCAGCAGTCTCTGGACGGCGGGGAACAATGAGCAGTTCTTC
TRBJ2-3 TRBD1 NA TRBV24-1 CATEGAGTDTQYF TGTGCCACCGAGGGGGCGGGCACAGATACGCAGTATTTT
TRBJ2-7 TRBD1 NA TRBV12-3/TRBV12-4 CASSLRTGVSYEQYF TGTGCCAGCAGTTTAAGGACAGGGGTAAGCTACGAGCAGTACTTC
TRBJ1-5 TRBD1 few TRBV15 CAASRGGTGHQPQHF TGTGCCGCCAGCAGAGGCGGGACAGGGCATCAGCCCCAGCATTTT
TRBJ1-6 NA NA TRBV7-2 CASGQANSPLHF TGTGCCAGCGGGCAGGCTAATTCACCCCTCCACTTT
TRBJ1-2 NA NA TRBV4-3 CASSQDRGGSGGYTF TGCGCCAGCAGCCAAGATCGAGGGGGATCGGGAGGCTACACCTTC